The clone carrying this T cell receptor (beta chain) was picked up a small number of times. For TCRbeta, the library was prepared with unique molecular identifiers. From the PCR reads, TCRdb called clonotypes with MiXCR, one entry per CDR3 protein. Among 190,000 or so distinct CDR3 sequences, approximately 7% were seen once, and the ten largest hold about 2.9%. With V trimmed by 2 bases and J by 7 bases, 3 bases remained unmatched. The CDR3 covers 13 residues. Germline V lookup: CDR1 MNHEY, CDR2 SMNVEV (reference sequence). The data originate from a study of T-cell reconstitution after alpha-beta-depleted transplantation in children.

The starting material was PBMCs from the stem cell graft donor, obtained from the stem cell graft. The rearrangement uses TRBV27 and TRBJ2-7, with 9 bases aligning to TRBD2. This TCR was sampled from a human donor who donated a stem cell graft to a child with Wiskott-Aldrich syndrome. CDR3 region: CASSLGLASEQYF. As DNA, the CDR3 is TGTGCCAGCAGTTTAGGACTAGCGAGTGAGCAGTACTTC.